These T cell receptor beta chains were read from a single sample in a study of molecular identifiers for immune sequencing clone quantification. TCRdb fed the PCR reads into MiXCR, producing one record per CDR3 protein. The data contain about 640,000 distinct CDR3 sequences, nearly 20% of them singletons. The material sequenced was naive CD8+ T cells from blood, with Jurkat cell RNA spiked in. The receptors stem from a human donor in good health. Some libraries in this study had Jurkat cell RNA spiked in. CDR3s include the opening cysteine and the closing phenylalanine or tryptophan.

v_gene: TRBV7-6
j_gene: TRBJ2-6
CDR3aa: CASSGTGSSGANVLTF

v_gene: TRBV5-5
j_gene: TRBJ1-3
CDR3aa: CASSSFKRVSGNTIYF

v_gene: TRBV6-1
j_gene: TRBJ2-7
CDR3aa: CASSEAWTVYSYEQYF

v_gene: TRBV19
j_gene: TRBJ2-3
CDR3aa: CASSPWDRGDDTQYF

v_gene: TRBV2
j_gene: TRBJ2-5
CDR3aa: CASSDPRDRQETQYF

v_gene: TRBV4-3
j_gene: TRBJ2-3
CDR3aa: CASSQSGLASGTADTQYF

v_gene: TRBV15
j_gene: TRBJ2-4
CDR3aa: CATTFGQLAKNIQYF

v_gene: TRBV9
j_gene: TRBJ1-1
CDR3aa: CASSPGGGGVTEAFF

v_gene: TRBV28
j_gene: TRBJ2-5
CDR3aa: CASSSPGQGANAGGLLPQETQYF

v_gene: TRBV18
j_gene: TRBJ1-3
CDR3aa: CASSPPPGTTGNTIYF

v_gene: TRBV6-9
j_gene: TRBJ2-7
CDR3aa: CASRRRRQGHYEQYF

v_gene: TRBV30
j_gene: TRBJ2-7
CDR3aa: CAWSVGTGEYEQYF

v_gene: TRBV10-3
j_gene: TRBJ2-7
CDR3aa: CAISELHPGQDLYEQYF

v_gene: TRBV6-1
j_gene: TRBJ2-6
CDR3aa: CASRAQGFGANVLTF

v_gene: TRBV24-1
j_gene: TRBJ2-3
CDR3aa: CATSDGPSTDTQYF

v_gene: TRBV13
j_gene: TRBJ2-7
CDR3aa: CASSLQGPHEQCF

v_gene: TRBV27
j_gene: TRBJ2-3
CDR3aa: CASSLSGTLEYF

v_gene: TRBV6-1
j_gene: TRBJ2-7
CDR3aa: CASSETVGSYEQYF

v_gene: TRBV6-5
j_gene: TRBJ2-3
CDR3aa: CASSPLWSHVACGALRLDTQYF

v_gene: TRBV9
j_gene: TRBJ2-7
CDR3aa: CASSVGGSSGLSYEQYF

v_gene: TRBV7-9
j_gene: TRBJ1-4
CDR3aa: CASSFDWDDDEKLFF

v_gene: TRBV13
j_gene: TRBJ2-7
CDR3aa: CASSPTGLAGGPKQYF

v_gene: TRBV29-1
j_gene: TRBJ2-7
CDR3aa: CSVGGGSEQYF

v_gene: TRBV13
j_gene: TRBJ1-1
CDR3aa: CASSSQGYTEAFF

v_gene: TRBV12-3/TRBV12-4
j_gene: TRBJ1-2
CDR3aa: CASTRRGQTYGYTF

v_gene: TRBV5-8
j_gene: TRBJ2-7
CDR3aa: CASSLPPGEQYF